Here is one T cell receptor (beta chain) with its context. This record belongs to a study of Ad26.COV2.S vaccination and SARS-CoV-2 variants. The CDR3 loop spans 14 amino acids. The germline V gene has CDR1 MNHNY and CDR2 SVGAGI (reference sequence). The V segment lost 5 bases and the J segment 3 bases; nucleotides outside the gene matches: 6. Assay: immunoSEQ multiplex PCR; the TCRdb copy retains only in-frame clones and omits some. The repertoire holds roughly 400,000 clones, with roughly 87% as singletons. Treatment defined: about 20 received Ad26.COV2.S at low or high dose, single or two shots; several received placebo; per-sample allocation not given. Sampling was done on day 63 after the first vaccine or placebo injection. Its platform was an Ad26 vector, and its expressed antigen was Wuhan-strain SARS-CoV-2 spike.

Specimen: peripheral blood, collected in a trial of Ad26.COV2.S vaccine versus placebo. This chain links TRBV6-6 with TRBJ1-2, with 7 bases fitting TRBD1. This receptor was taken from a person between 18 and 65 years old who received the Ad26.COV2.S COVID-19 vaccine or a placebo. This chain's CDR3 is CASSQPGQDYGYTF. DNA of the CDR3: TGTGCCAGCAGTCAACCCGGACAGGACTATGGCTACACCTTC.